The 23 T cell receptor beta chains listed next were all sequenced from one sample in a study of blood T cells in healthy people across ages. Sample-barcoded 5' priming and a J-beta primer mix drove a second PCR of roughly 7 to 11 cycles. TCRdb re-derived calls from the 5' RACE reads in MiXCR, one entry per CDR3 protein. The sample gives around 780,000 distinct CDR3 sequences, roughly three fifths of which show up once; roughly 25% is in the top ten. Input material: blood. Receptors originate from a man aged 40-49 years in good health.

This clonotype came up many times. The chain uses TRBV28 and TRBJ2-7; D ambiguous. The CDR3 totals 15 residues. Germline V lookup: CDR1 MDHEN, CDR2 SYDVKM. V lost 7 bases and J lost 1, with 17 bases in between. The CDR3: CASMPRVRGSYEQYF. The CDR3 DNA reads as TGTGCCAGCATGCCCCGTGTTCGTGGGTCCTACGAGCAGTACTTC.

The CDR3 region has the DNA TGTGCCAGCTCACCCGCGGGAGGGCCAGGGGATACGCAGTATTTT. Protein: CASSPAGGPGDTQYF. The chain carries TRBV18 and TRBJ2-3; 9 bases map to TRBD2. V was clipped by 3 bases and J by 6 bases; unmatched bases: 7. CDR1 and CDR2 (germline): KGHSH, LQKENI. This CDR3 has 15 residues.

This clonotype occurred a few times. The chain recombines TRBV2 with TRBJ2-5, with D perhaps matching TRBD2 (6 bases). V was trimmed by 4 bases and J by 0 bases, leaving 9 bases between them. The CDR3 sequence is 14 residues long. Germline V gene sequence: CDR1 SNHLY, CDR2 FYNNEI. Written as DNA, the CDR3 is TGTGCCAGCAGTGCGCGGGGCAACCAAGAGACCCAGTACTTC. It is translated as CASSARGNQETQYF.

This clonotype appeared a few times. The chain links TRBV7-3 to TRBJ2-1, with D unresolved. Trimming took off 5 bases at V and 1 base at J, with 12 bases between the two ends. Looked up from germline, CDR1 is SGHTA and CDR2 is FQGTGA. The CDR3 covers 15 residues. The DNA for the CDR3 is TGTGCCAGCAGCCTTAACCTGGGGTCCTACAATGAGCAGTTCTTC. Translation: CASSLNLGSYNEQFF.

V and J are TRBV5-5 and TRBJ2-5; 10 bases align to TRBD1. This CDR3 comprises 15 residues. The germline CDR1 and CDR2 sequences are SGHKS and YYEKEE (reference sequence). Trimming at V came to 5 bases and at J to 6 bases, leaving 10 bases not matched to a gene. The CDR3 loop reads CASRPGTGDLKTQYF. The CDR3 DNA sequence: TGTGCCAGCAGACCAGGGACAGGGGATTTAAAGACCCAGTACTTC. Drawing the rest from reference TRBV5-5 and TRBJ2-5, the complete variable domain is DAGVTQSPTHLIKTRGQQVTLRCSPISGHKSVSWYQQVLGQGPQFIFQYYEKEERGRGNFPDRFSARQFPNYSSELNVNALLLGDSALYLCASRPGTGDLKTQYFGPGTRLLVL.

Here the CDR3 DNA reads TGTGCCAGCAGACGGAGAACAGGGGACGGGAGGACACGCTACAATGAGCAGTTCTTC. It is translated as CASRRRTGDGRTRYNEQFF. The V gene is TRBV12-3 or TRBV12-4, the J gene TRBJ2-1; D may be TRBD1 or TRBD2 (7 bases each). The V and J ends lost 6 bases and 3 bases respectively, with 27 bases between them. There are 19 residues in the CDR3.

This sequence joins TRBV7-2 and TRBJ2-5, with D possibly matching TRBD2 (6 bases). CDR1 SGHTA and CDR2 FQGNSA come from the germline V gene. The CDR3 spans 16 residues. V was trimmed by 5 bases and J by 4 bases, leaving 20 bases between them. The DNA for the CDR3 is TGTGCCAGCAGCCGGATGGGCGGCGGGGTAGGAGAGACCCAGTACTTC. Its translation: CASSRMGGGVGETQYF.

This chain uses TRBV3-1 with TRBJ1-2, with a weak D call TRBD1 (5 bases). This CDR3 is built from 13 residues. Germline loops: CDR1 LGHDT, CDR2 YNNKEL (reference sequence). The V and J ends lost 2 bases and 6 bases respectively, with 10 bases between them. CDR3 DNA: TGTGCCAGCAGCCAACGACAGAGTGATGGCTACACCTTC. Its protein product is CASSQRQSDGYTF.

The gene calls are TRBV20-1 and TRBJ2-7; TRBD2 is a possible D gene (6 bases). Germline assignment: CDR1 DFQATT and CDR2 SNEGSKA (reference sequence). V lost 6 bases, J lost 3 bases, and 24 bases lay in between. The CDR3 length is 16 residues. The CDR3 loop reads CSAGFIGTGAFYEQYF. In nucleotides, the CDR3 is TGCAGTGCAGGCTTCATAGGGACTGGGGCATTCTACGAGCAGTACTTC.

V and J are TRBV2 and TRBJ2-6, with 7 positions matching TRBD1. Germline lookup yields CDR1 SNHLY and CDR2 FYNNEI. V was pared by 2 bases and J by 0 bases, with 4 bases of the junction left unmatched. CDR3 size: 17 residues. In DNA, the CDR3 is TGTGCCAGCAGTGAATCTTCAGGGGGCTCTGGGGCCAACGTCCTGACTTTC. This encodes CASSESSGGSGANVLTF.

This clonotype appeared a few times. V gene TRBV5-1 combines with J gene TRBJ1-2, with 8 bases that match TRBD1. CDR3 length: 13 amino acids. The J segment lost 6 bases and the V segment lost 1 base, leaving 2 bases of the junction unmatched. Germline CDR1 SGHRS, CDR2 YFSETQ. The CDR3 DNA is TGCGCCAGCAGCTTGTCAGGGGGCAATGGCTACACCTTC. Translated, it gives CASSLSGGNGYTF. The full variable domain, with the rest looked up from reference TRBV5-1 and TRBJ1-2, is KAGVTQTPRYLIKTRGQQVTLSCSPISGHRSVSWYQQTPGQGLQFLFEYFSETQRNKGNFPGRFSGRQFSNSRSEMNVSTLELGDSALYLCASSLSGGNGYTFGSGTRLTVV.

The chain uses TRBV10-2 and TRBJ2-1; TRBD2 matches 11 bases. Trimming at V came to 1 base and at J to 7 bases, leaving 9 bases not matched to a gene. Germline lookup yields CDR1 WSHSY and CDR2 SAAADI. This CDR3 contains 17 residues. As DNA, the CDR3 is TGCGCCAGCAGTGAGTGGGAACTAGCGGGAGTGAGGAATGAGCAGTTCTTC. Translation: CASSEWELAGVRNEQFF.

In this sample, this clonotype turned up a few times. An end of the junction does not agree with germline; a read error may underlie this. The rearrangement joins TRBV19 to TRBJ1-1, with 9 nucleotides matching TRBD1. The germline V gene encodes CDR1 LNHDA and CDR2 SQIVND (reference sequence). The CDR3 extends over 14 amino acids. The CDR3 coding sequence is TGTGCCAGTACTATACAGGGGGCGAACACTGAAGCTTTCTTT. It codes for CASTIQGANTEAFF.

The chain has TRBV6-2 or TRBV6-3 and TRBJ1-1, with D possibly TRBD1 on 6 matching bases. The germline V and J ends were trimmed by 5 bases and 11 bases, with 12 bases remaining between them. The CDR3 spans 11 residues. Germline V gene sequence: CDR1 MNHEY, CDR2 SVGEGT. CDR3 loop: CASSTRTDAFF. CDR3 DNA sequence: TGTGCCAGCAGTACCAGGACAGATGCTTTCTTT.

The V and J genes are TRBV20-1 and TRBJ1-2; a weak D match, TRBD1 (5 bases). The CDR3 covers 13 residues. Trimming took off 6 bases at V and 3 bases at J, with 14 bases between the two ends. Germline-derived CDR1 and CDR2 are DFQATT and SNEGSKA (reference sequence). DNA of the CDR3: TGCAGTGCGAGAAAAATGGGGGACTATGGCTACACCTTC. This gives the protein CSARKMGDYGYTF.

V gene TRBV5-1 combines with J gene TRBJ2-1, with D tentatively TRBD1 (6 bases). This CDR3 region has 13 residues. From germline, CDR1 is SGHRS and CDR2 YFSETQ. Trimming pared 4 bases from V and 12 bases from J, leaving 17 bases between. This chain's CDR3 is CASSGNADSRQFF. The CDR3 nucleotides read TGCGCCAGCAGCGGAAACGCGGACAGCCGGCAGTTCTTC. The full variable domain, completed using reference TRBV5-1 and TRBJ2-1, is KAGVTQTPRYLIKTRGQQVTLSCSPISGHRSVSWYQQTPGQGLQFLFEYFSETQRNKGNFPGRFSGRQFSNSRSEMNVSTLELGDSALYLCASSGNADSRQFFGPGTRLTVL.

The chain combines TRBV10-3 with TRBJ1-2, with TRBD1 matching over 7 bases. With 5 bases clipped from V and 2 bases from J, the junction kept 14 bases outside the gene matches. Germline V gene sequence: CDR1 ENHRY, CDR2 SYGVKD. The CDR3 extends over 17 amino acids. CDR3 in amino acids: CAISRSEGGQINYGYTF. The CDR3 bases are TGTGCCATCAGTCGGTCGGAAGGGGGACAGATAAACTATGGCTACACCTTC.

This chain links TRBV2 with TRBJ1-4; perhaps TRBD1 as D (5 bases). Per the germline V gene, CDR1 is SNHLY and CDR2 is FYNNEI. The germline V and J ends were trimmed by 8 bases and 6 bases, with 10 bases remaining between them. The CDR3 has 12 residues. The CDR3 protein is CASYRYYEKLFF. In DNA, the CDR3 is TGTGCCAGCTACAGGTACTATGAAAAACTGTTTTTT.

The table lists this clonotype with a few counts. This chain links TRBV4-1 with TRBJ1-2; D is unresolved. Germline CDR1 and CDR2: MGHRA and YSYEKL. This CDR3 spans 14 amino acids. V lost 1 base and J lost 8, with 14 bases in between. As DNA, the CDR3 is TGCGCCAGCAGCCAAGCTCTGGGAGTTGCCGGCTACACCTTC. It is translated as CASSQALGVAGYTF.

The table lists this clonotype with many counts. The CDR3 here is CASSKRLGTVAYEQYF. In nucleotides, the CDR3 is TGCGCCAGCAGCAAGAGACTCGGGACAGTCGCCTACGAGCAGTACTTC. The chain has TRBV4-3 and TRBJ2-7; 7 positions agree with TRBD1. Germline V gene sequence: CDR1 LGHNA, CDR2 YSLEER. V dropped 5 bases and J dropped 2; count of bases not matched to a gene: 12. The CDR3 sequence is 16 residues long.

In its sample, this clonotype was seen a few times. This CDR3 reads CASNSDRAYEQYF. CDR3 DNA sequence: TGTGCCAGCAATTCGGACAGGGCCTACGAGCAGTACTTC. The chain is built from TRBV12-3 or TRBV12-4 and TRBJ2-7, with TRBD1 matching over 8 bases. This CDR3 region has 13 residues. V lost 7 bases and J lost 2; bases outside the gene matches: 4.

This chain uses TRBV14 with TRBJ1-1, with TRBD1 matching 7 bases. The CDR3 totals 13 residues. Germline V gives CDR1 SGHDN, CDR2 FVKESK. V was clipped by 5 bases and J by 5 bases; unmatched bases: 5. The CDR3 sequence: CASSKTGRTEAFF. The CDR3 DNA reads TGTGCCAGCAGCAAGACAGGGCGGACTGAAGCTTTCTTT.

The genes are TRBV25-1 and TRBJ2-1; maybe TRBD1 (5 bases). V gave up 9 bases and J gave up 10 bases, with 13 bases separating them. Germline V CDR1 and CDR2: MGHDK, SYGVNS. This CDR3 comprises 11 residues. In DNA, the CDR3 is TGTGCCAGTCTTAGGGGATTGGAGCAGTTCTTC. It specifies CASLRGLEQFF.